What follows are 32 T cell receptor beta chains derived from one specimen sequenced in a study of cytomegalovirus exposure and HLA in healthy donors. It was with 60 Vbeta and 13 Jbeta primers that the PCR ran. The assay was immunoSEQ multiplex PCR, and TCRdb's table has in-frame clones only and misses some. This repertoire shows 100,000 to 150,000 clones, roughly 72% found once; its top ten account for 4%. Sequencing input: PBMCs. These receptors originate from a man aged 35 to 55 in good health and CMV-seropositive.

The chain employs TRBV11-2 and TRBJ1-1, with no clear D. V shed 1 base and J shed 6 bases, with 9 bases lying between them. The germline gives CDR1 SGHAT, CDR2 FQNNGV. There are 13 residues in the CDR3. The CDR3 DNA reads as TGTGCCAGCAGCTTAGTGTATGGGCCTGAAGCTTTCTTT. It codes for CASSLVYGPEAFF.

V usage is TRBV2 and J usage is TRBJ2-7, with D possibly TRBD1 on 7 matching bases. V was trimmed by 6 bases and J by 3 bases, leaving 12 bases between them. Germline V CDR1 and CDR2: SNHLY, FYNNEI. This CDR3 spans 13 amino acids. The CDR3 spells CASRGGQSYEQYF. The CDR3 region has the DNA TGTGCCAGCAGGGGGGGACAGAGCTACGAGCAGTACTTC.

The chain recombines TRBV19 with TRBJ1-1; maybe TRBD1 (5 bases). Looked up from germline, CDR1 is LNHDA and CDR2 is SQIVND (reference sequence). CDR3 length: 14 residues. V lost 5 bases and J 5 bases, leaving 15 bases between the germline ends. The CDR3 DNA sequence: TGTGCCAGTAGTGCCCGGGGGGGTTGGACTGAAGCTTTCTTT. Residues: CASSARGGWTEAFF.

Of note for this clone: The junction and the germline gene differ at one end; a read error may be behind it. V is TRBV6-1 and J is TRBJ1-5; D possibly corresponds to TRBD1 (5 bases). Germline values: CDR1 MNHNS, CDR2 SASEGT. The CDR3 is made up of 13 amino acids. CDR3 in DNA: TGTGCCAGCAATGAAGCGCAGGGTCAGCCCCAGCATTTT. Amino acids: CASNEAQGQPQHF.

The chain employs TRBV4-1 and TRBJ2-1; no firm D call. The germline V gene encodes CDR1 MGHRA and CDR2 YSYEKL. Trimming stripped 5 bases from V and 3 bases from J, with 14 bases between. This CDR3 region has 15 residues. CDR3 residues: CASSEPSPVYNEQFF. CDR3 bases: TGCGCCAGCAGCGAACCGTCACCGGTCTACAATGAGCAGTTCTTC.

This rearrangement joins TRBV9 to TRBJ1-4, with 8 positions matching TRBD1. Germline CDR1 and CDR2: SGDLS and YYNGEE. V lost 0 bases to trimming and J lost 2 bases; unmatched junction nucleotides: 3. There are 16 residues in the CDR3. Here the CDR3 reads CASSVGAGGTNEKLFF. In nucleotides, the CDR3 is TGTGCCAGCAGCGTAGGGGCAGGGGGCACTAATGAAAAACTGTTTTTT.

This sequence joins TRBV7-9 and TRBJ1-1; D is perhaps TRBD1 (5 bases). The CDR3 is made up of 13 amino acids. Germline-derived CDR1 and CDR2 are SEHNR and FQNEAQ (reference sequence). Trimming took 4 bases from V and 2 from J, leaving 8 bases between them. CDR3 sequence reads: CASSSTGNTEAFF. CDR3 DNA sequence: TGTGCCAGCAGCTCTACAGGTAACACTGAAGCTTTCTTT.

The chain employs TRBV5-1 and TRBJ2-2; D unresolved. Germline CDR1 SGHRS, CDR2 YFSETQ. V was clipped by 6 bases and J by 4 bases, with 13 bases between them. The CDR3 covers 14 residues. The CDR3 region has the DNA TGCGCCAGCAAAGATAGCACGGGCACCGGGGAGCTGTTTTTT. This translates into CASKDSTGTGELFF.

The J gene is TRBJ2-7, the V gene TRBV2; no reliable D call. This CDR3 comprises 12 residues. Trimming shortened V by 6 bases and J by 7 bases, and 13 bases separated the two germline ends. Germline V CDR1 and CDR2: SNHLY, FYNNEI. The CDR3 region has the DNA TGTGCCAGCAGAGGTGGGCGAAGAGAGCAGTACTTC. This sequence encodes CASRGGRREQYF.

The genes are TRBV9 and TRBJ1-1, with D possibly being TRBD1 (6 bases). CDR1 is SGDLS and CDR2 is YYNGEE in the germline V gene. This CDR3 contains 13 residues. V was cut by 1 base and J by 4 bases, with 8 bases left in between. Here the CDR3 DNA reads TGTGCCAGCAGCGTAACAGGGAGCACTGAAGCTTTCTTT. This sequence encodes CASSVTGSTEAFF.

This clone appeared a few times. V is TRBV2 and J is TRBJ2-5; TRBD1 might be the D (6 bases). The CDR3 length is 12 residues. Between the trimmed V and J ends, which lost 9 bases and 1 base, there was a span of 9 bases. Germline CDR1 and CDR2: SNHLY and FYNNEI. The CDR3 DNA follows: TGTGCCAGTGGACAGCCCCAAGAGACCCAGTACTTC. Its translation: CASGQPQETQYF.

The table lists this clone with a few counts. V usage is TRBV7-9 and J usage is TRBJ1-5, with D maybe TRBD1 (6 bases). Germline V gene sequence: CDR1 SEHNR, CDR2 FQNEAQ (reference sequence). The CDR3 covers 13 residues. V shed 4 bases and J shed 3 bases, with 7 bases lying between them. This CDR3 reads CASSYRDNQPQHF. The CDR3 bases are TGTGCCAGCAGCTACAGGGACAATCAGCCCCAGCATTTT.

The genes are TRBV7-2 and TRBJ2-1; possibly TRBD2 for D (6 bases). This CDR3 region has 13 residues. The V end lost 1 base, the J end lost 10 bases, and 11 bases lay between the germline ends. CDR1 and CDR2 from the germline V gene are SGHTA and FQGNSA. DNA of the CDR3: TGTGCCAGCAGCTTAGGGGGGGTGCGGGAGCAGTTCTTC. Translation gives CASSLGGVREQFF.

V and J are TRBV28 and TRBJ1-1; D is perhaps TRBD1 (5 bases). Germline CDR1 reads MDHEN; CDR2 reads SYDVKM. This CDR3 is 14 amino acids long. Trimming took off 5 bases at V and 3 bases at J, with 13 bases between the two ends. The chain's CDR3 is CASSETVKDTEAFF. DNA of the CDR3: TGTGCCAGCAGTGAGACAGTTAAGGACACTGAAGCTTTCTTT.

This rearrangement joins TRBV6-1 to TRBJ1-1, with 9 bases lining up with TRBD1. V lost 6 bases and J lost 2; bases outside the gene matches: 7. The germline gives CDR1 MNHNS, CDR2 SASEGT. The CDR3 loop spans 15 amino acids. In nucleotides, the CDR3 is TGTGCCAGCAGGTCCGGGACAGGGCCTAACACTGAAGCTTTCTTT. It specifies CASRSGTGPNTEAFF.

The chain is built from TRBV6-6 and TRBJ2-5; TRBD2 matches at 8 bases. The CDR3 has 14 residues. V shed 7 bases and J 5 bases; nucleotides not matched to a gene: 9. CDR1 MNHNY and CDR2 SVGAGI come from the germline V gene (reference sequence). The CDR3 coding sequence is TGTGCCAGCACTAAAACGGGGGGGCGGGAGACCCAGTACTTC. It encodes CASTKTGGRETQYF.

CDR3 loop: CASSRGLAGYEQYF. Here the CDR3 DNA reads TGTGCCAGCAGCAGAGGGCTAGCGGGCTACGAGCAGTACTTC. The rearrangement links TRBV7-2 to TRBJ2-7; 8 positions match TRBD2. The trim removed 5 bases at V and 3 bases at J, leaving 6 bases unmatched. The CDR3 extends over 14 amino acids. Germline CDR1 reads SGHTA; CDR2 reads FQGNSA.

This clone was picked up one time. The chain joins TRBV13 to TRBJ2-3; 8 bases agree with TRBD2. The CDR3 has 15 amino acids. V was pared by 0 bases and J by 1 base, with 0 bases of the junction left unmatched. CDR1 and CDR2 (germline): PRHDT, FYEKMQ (reference sequence). The CDR3 bases are TGTGCCAGCAGCTTAGGGACTAGCGGCACAGATACGCAGTATTTT. Its translation is CASSLGTSGTDTQYF. The whole variable domain, remainder taken from reference TRBV13 and TRBJ2-3, is AAGVIQSPRHLIKEKRETATLKCYPIPRHDTVYWYQQGPGQDPQFLISFYEKMQSDKGSIPDRFSAQQFSDYHSELNMSSLELGDSALYFCASSLGTSGTDTQYFGPGTRLTVL.

CDR3 residues: CASSGGAAQQYF. CDR3 nucleotide sequence: TGTGCCAGCAGCGGAGGGGCGGCACAGCAGTACTTC. The chain combines TRBV7-9 with TRBJ2-7; TRBD2 is a possible D gene (6 bases). The germline gives CDR1 SEHNR, CDR2 FQNEAQ (reference sequence). The CDR3 contains 12 residues. The V and J ends lost 5 bases and 8 bases respectively, with 13 bases between them.

This chain uses TRBV29-1 with TRBJ2-1; 13 nucleotides agree with TRBD2. In germline, CDR1 is SQVTM, CDR2 ANQGSEA. CDR3 size: 14 residues. J was trimmed by 7 bases and V by 8 bases; bases with no gene match: 8. The CDR3 DNA is TGCAGCCCCAGACTAGCGGGAGGTAATAATGAGCAGTTCTTC. Translated, it gives CSPRLAGGNNEQFF.

The rearrangement uses TRBV28 and TRBJ2-5; 8 bases match TRBD2. The DNA end is a closer match to TRBJ2-7, so the J assignment may be wrong. CDR3 length equals 15 residues. CDR1 and CDR2 from the germline V gene are MDHEN and SYDVKM. The CDR3 DNA reads as TGTGCCACCATACCGGATCTTAGCGGGGCCTACGAGCAGTACTTC. This encodes CATIPDLSGAYEQYF.

The rearrangement links TRBV6-1 to TRBJ1-1; TRBD1 matches at 7 bases. J was trimmed by 7 bases and V by 5 bases; bases with no gene match: 10. The CDR3 has 14 amino acids. Germline CDR1 and CDR2: MNHNS and SASEGT. This CDR3 reads CASSPRTGLGEAFF. CDR3 sequence (DNA): TGTGCCAGCAGTCCCCGGACAGGTTTGGGTGAAGCTTTCTTT.

CDR3: CASRIQGENEQFF. The CDR3 DNA reads as TGTGCCAGTAGGATTCAAGGGGAAAATGAGCAGTTCTTC. The chain links TRBV19 to TRBJ2-1, with D perhaps matching TRBD1 (5 bases). This CDR3 region has 13 residues. Looked up from germline, CDR1 is LNHDA and CDR2 is SQIVND (reference sequence). Trimming stripped 6 bases from V and 7 bases from J, with 13 bases between.

This clone has only a few counts. The chain has TRBV30 and TRBJ2-3; 9 bases are a match to TRBD1. The junction had 8 bases not matched to a gene; V was cut back by 8 bases and J by 2 bases. CDR1 and CDR2 from the germline V gene are GTSNPN and SVGIG (reference sequence). This CDR3 is 14 amino acids long. The CDR3 sequence: CATAGTGLTDTQYF. For the CDR3, the DNA is TGTGCCACTGCCGGGACAGGGCTCACAGATACGCAGTATTTT.

This chain joins TRBV28 and TRBJ2-6; D not resolved. The V gene's germline CDR1 is MDHEN and CDR2 SYDVKM. The CDR3 consists of 15 residues. Trimming shortened V by 6 bases and J by 0 bases, and 9 bases separated the two germline ends. The CDR3 region is CASRPAHSGANVLTF. DNA for the CDR3: TGTGCCAGCAGACCCGCACACTCTGGGGCCAACGTCCTGACTTTC.

The chain is built from TRBV19 and TRBJ1-3; unclear D gene. The CDR3 runs 16 residues. Trimming removed 5 bases from V and 4 bases from J, with 18 bases in between. CDR1 is LNHDA and CDR2 is SQIVND in the germline V gene (reference sequence). The CDR3 DNA reads as TGTGCCAGTAGTCCAACGACACTGGGCCCCGGAAACACCATATATTTT. This sequence encodes CASSPTTLGPGNTIYF.

This clone was detected only a few times. This sequence joins TRBV25-1 and TRBJ2-6; D call uncertain. V lost 4 bases, J lost 0 bases, and 4 bases lay in between. CDR1 is MGHDK, CDR2 SYGVNS, per germline. This CDR3 comprises 14 residues. In DNA, the CDR3 is TGTGCCAGCAGTGGCTACTCTGGGGCCAACGTCCTGACTTTC. Its translation is CASSGYSGANVLTF.

This clone was detected a few times. For the CDR3, the DNA is TGCGCCAGCAGCAGTTCGACAGGGGCTGGAAACACCATATATTTT. Translated: CASSSSTGAGNTIYF. V usage is TRBV5-1 and J usage is TRBJ1-3, with 8 bases fitting TRBD1. Trimming took 4 bases from V and 2 from J; bases not matched to a gene: 5. This CDR3 region has 15 residues. Germline CDR1 and CDR2: SGHRS and YFSETQ.

V gene TRBV28 combines with J gene TRBJ1-5; D gene uncertain. This CDR3 has 13 residues. CDR1 is MDHEN and CDR2 is SYDVKM in the germline V gene. With 3 bases removed from V and 4 bases from J, the gap between germline ends came to 7 bases. The CDR3 nucleotides are TGTGCCAGCAGTTTCGGTAGAAATCAGCCCCAGCATTTT. Encoded protein: CASSFGRNQPQHF.

V gene TRBV6-1 combines with J gene TRBJ2-6; D perhaps matches TRBD2 (6 bases). The CDR3 is 20 residues long. Trimming stripped 3 bases from V and 0 bases from J, with 21 bases between. Germline lookup yields CDR1 MNHNS and CDR2 SASEGT. Here the CDR3 reads CASSEVFRAGTISGANVLTF. The CDR3 DNA follows: TGTGCCAGCAGTGAGGTTTTTAGGGCGGGGACCATCTCTGGGGCCAACGTCCTGACTTTC.

V is TRBV14 and J is TRBJ2-5; no definite D call. The CDR3 covers 12 residues. Germline V lookup: CDR1 SGHDN, CDR2 FVKESK. V was shortened by 4 bases and J by 5 bases, with 8 bases between the two germline ends. As DNA, the CDR3 is TGTGCCAGCAGCCCTCGTCGGGAGACCCAGTACTTC. Amino acids: CASSPRRETQYF.

The J gene is TRBJ1-2, the V gene TRBV4-1; 7 nucleotides match TRBD1. The length of the CDR3 is 14 residues. Germline loops: CDR1 MGHRA, CDR2 YSYEKL. After removal of 0 bases from V and 7 bases from J, the junction contained 5 bases not matched to a gene. CDR3 residues: CASSQEAGGSGYTF. DNA for the CDR3: TGCGCCAGCAGCCAAGAGGCAGGGGGATCTGGCTACACCTTC.